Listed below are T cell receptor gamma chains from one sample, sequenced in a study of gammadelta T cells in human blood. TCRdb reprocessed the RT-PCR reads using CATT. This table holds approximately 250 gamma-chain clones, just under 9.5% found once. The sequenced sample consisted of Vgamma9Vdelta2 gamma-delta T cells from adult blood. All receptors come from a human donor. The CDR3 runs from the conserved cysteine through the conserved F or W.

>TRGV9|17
CALWDIPQELGKKIKVF
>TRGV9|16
CALWEAQQLGKKIKVF
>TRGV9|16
CALWEKQELGKKIKVF
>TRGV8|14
CATWEREGDWIKTF
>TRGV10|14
CAAWDRILRYKKLF
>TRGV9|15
CALWAQELGKKIKVF
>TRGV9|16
CALWESQELGKKIKVF
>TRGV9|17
CALWEVQRELGKKIKVF
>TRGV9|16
CALWEVKWLGKKIKVF
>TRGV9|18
CALWEPSIGQLGKKIKVF
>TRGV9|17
CALWDTDQELGKKIKVF
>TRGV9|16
CALWEDQELGKKIKVF
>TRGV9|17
CALWDDSRELGKKIKVF
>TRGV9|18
CALWEVVLEELGKKIKVF
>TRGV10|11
CAAWSHSKKLF
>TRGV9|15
CALWEVSVGKKIKVF
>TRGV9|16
CALWEAQELGKKIKVF
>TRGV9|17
CALWEVRQELGKKIKVF
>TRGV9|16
CALWEVGELGKKIKVF